The rows below give T cell receptor beta chains drawn from one sample of a study of CD8 T cells in Susac syndrome. From the immunoSEQ multiplex PCR reads, TCRdb called clonotypes with MiXCR, one entry per CDR3 protein. The repertoire includes hundreds of thousands of distinct CDR3 sequences, around 95% of them detected once, and about 0.091% sits in the top ten. Sequencing was done on a sample of CD4+ T cells from PBMCs. The receptors originated from a human donor with multiple sclerosis. Each CDR3 is given with its conserved first and last residue. A D gene is named only where the DNA matches it firmly. Clone size is not always given. Where it is, it says once, few, many or a class for expanded clones.

V gene,D gene,CDR3 length,clone size,J gene,CDR3 DNA,CDR3 protein
TRBV30,.,11,.,TRBJ2-2,TGTGCCTACCAGAACACCGGGGAGCTGTTTTTT,CAYQNTGELFF
TRBV20-1,.,14,.,TRBJ2-7,TGCAGTGCTAGGAGACAACAGGGCCCCTACGAGCAGTACTTC,CSARRQQGPYEQYF
TRBV6-5,.,17,.,TRBJ2-1,TGTGCCAGCAGTTACTCGAGACGCGGAAGCTCCTACAATGAGCAGTTCTTC,CASSYSRRGSSYNEQFF
TRBV3-1,.,15,.,TRBJ2-3,TGTGCCAGCAGCCAAAGGGACTTAAGCACAGATACGCAGTATTTT,CASSQRDLSTDTQYF
TRBV20-1,.,15,.,TRBJ1-1,TGCAGTGCGGGGAGTTCAGCGGGGAGGAACACTGAAGCTTTCTTT,CSAGSSAGRNTEAFF
TRBV14,.,14,.,TRBJ2-7,TGTGCCAGCAGCCAAGTTCGGCAGGGTGGCGAGCAGTACTTC,CASSQVRQGGEQYF
TRBV20-1,TRBD2,14,.,TRBJ2-3,TGCAGTGCTAGACGCGGGAGGGCCCTAGATACGCAGTATTTT,CSARRGRALDTQYF
TRBV20-1,TRBD1,16,.,TRBJ2-1,TGCAGTCCGAACTCACCCTTAGGACAGGGGGCGGGGGAGCAGTTCTTC,CSPNSPLGQGAGEQFF
TRBV10-3,.,11,.,TRBJ2-7,TGTGCCATCAGTGACACTGACGAGCAGTACTTC,CAISDTDEQYF
TRBV3-1,TRBD1,17,.,TRBJ2-5,TGTGCCAGCAGCCCCCGTGTCCCGGGACAGGGGAGGGAGACCCAGTACTTC,CASSPRVPGQGRETQYF
TRBV7-2,.,12,.,TRBJ2-3,TGTGCCAGCAGCCGCGAGGGATATACGCAGTATTTT,CASSREGYTQYF
TRBV28,.,16,.,TRBJ2-7,TGTGCCAGCAGTTTGTCCATCGGGACACAGACCTACGAGCAGTACTTC,CASSLSIGTQTYEQYF
TRBV25-1,TRBD1,13,.,TRBJ1-1,TGTGCCAGCAGTGCGCCTGACAGGGCTGAAGCTTTCTTT,CASSAPDRAEAFF
TRBV3-1,.,17,.,TRBJ2-1,TGTGCCAGCAGCCAAGATCTTTTCACTCCGGGCTACAATGAGCAGTTCTTC,CASSQDLFTPGYNEQFF
TRBV3-1,.,11,once,TRBJ2-5,TGTGCCAGCAGCCAGGCGGAGGCCCAGTACTTC,CASSQAEAQYF
TRBV20-1,TRBD1,12,.,TRBJ1-2,TGCCTCCTAGGTCAGGGGGCTTATGGCTACACCTTC,CLLGQGAYGYTF
TRBV24-1,.,16,.,TRBJ2-3,TGTGCCACCAGTGATCGGACGGGAACTAGCACAGATACGCAGTATTTT,CATSDRTGTSTDTQYF
TRBV12-3/TRBV12-4,TRBD1,16,.,TRBJ1-1,TGTGCCAGCAGTTTAGCGCCCCCAGGGGGAGGGTCTGAAGCTTTCTTT,CASSLAPPGGGSEAFF
TRBV29-1,.,13,.,TRBJ1-1,TGCAGCGCCAGGGAACTTAAGAACACTGAAGCTTTCTTT,CSARELKNTEAFF
TRBV20-1,TRBD2,13,.,TRBJ2-3,TGCAGTGCTGAAAGCGGGAGGGCAGATACGCAGTATTTT,CSAESGRADTQYF